The entry below describes one T cell receptor (beta chain). Its antigen is not known. This entry belongs to a study of blood T cells in healthy people across ages. General observations from the study: Naive T cell percentage and TCR beta diversity correlated strongly.

Primers used in a second PCR of roughly 7 to 12 cycles were a sample-barcoded 5' primer and a J-beta primer mix. Paired-end reads containing CDR3 totaled no fewer than 3 million for each sample. A single record per CDR3 protein comes from TCRdb applying MiXCR to the 5' RACE reads. The table lists about 780,000 distinct CDR3 sequences, about half of them singletons. Staff drew around 10 milliliters of peripheral blood from each donor. Input material: blood. The sequence was collected from a man of 80 years or more in good health.

The chain's CDR3 is CASSLNHGQGNNEQYF. In DNA, the CDR3 is TGTGCCAGCAGCTTAAACCACGGACAGGGAAATAACGAGCAGTACTTC. V gene TRBV7-6 combines with J gene TRBJ2-7; TRBD1 aligns across 8 bases. With 2 bases clipped from V and 5 bases from J, the junction kept 11 bases outside the gene matches. The germline CDR1 and CDR2 sequences are SGHVS and FNYEAQ. The CDR3 runs to 16 residues. Filled out from reference TRBV7-6 and TRBJ2-7, the complete variable domain reads GAGVSQSPRYKVTKRGQDVALRCDPISGHVSLYWYRQALGQGPEFLTYFNYEAQQDKSGLPNDRFSAERPEGSISTLTIQRTEQRDSAMYRCASSLNHGQGNNEQYFGPGTRLTVT.